This TCR beta chain originates from a study of radiation and T cells in renal cell carcinoma. The CDR3 runs 15 residues. The ends were cut back, 0 bases at V and 1 base at J, with 7 bases in the middle. Germline CDR1 is SGDLS and CDR2 is YYNGEE. Clones were read by immunoSEQ multiplex PCR, and TCRdb kept only the in-frame ones, dropping some. The profile shows about 86,000 clones, around four fifths of them singletons. Notes on this clone: The antigen is not known.

As for time point: blood 4 weeks post-SBRT, at nephrectomy. Treatment defined: 15 Gy SBRT to primary tumor, nephrectomy 4 weeks later. Nephrectomy followed 15 Gy stereotactic body radiation by 4 weeks. Study conclusions and caveats: No pretreatment tumor biopsies were available for baseline clonotypes. Top tumor clonotypes rose in blood 2 weeks post-radiation, then contracted.

Sequencing was performed on blood, taken from a patient whose treatment included radiotherapy and nephrectomy. The V call is TRBV9, the J call TRBJ2-2; D remains ambiguous. The receptor was derived from a man over 45 with renal cell carcinoma. CDR3 in amino acids: CASSVASWNTGELFF. CDR3 DNA sequence: TGTGCCAGCAGCGTAGCGAGTTGGAACACCGGGGAGCTGTTTTTT.